This T cell receptor (beta chain) was recovered during a study of PD-1 blockade in classical Hodgkin lymphoma. Turning to the study itself: Patients in the cohort were put on intravenous nivolumab, 3 mg/kg every 2 weeks. Study-wide points: After ASCT, patients who started nivolumab under 1 year later were excluded. Whatever underlies the repertoire differences (possibly disease activity or prior therapy) remains undefined.

Assay: immunoSEQ multiplex PCR; the TCRdb copy retains only in-frame clones and omits some. The sample shows 9,500 to 12,000 clones, about 85% of them seen only once. In this sample, this clone turned up a few times. Its antigen is not known. The V end lost 2 bases, the J end lost 5 bases, and 10 bases lay between the germline ends. Germline V gene lookup returns CDR1 KGHSH and CDR2 LQKENI. The CDR3 totals 14 residues. Every patient experienced relapse after autologous stem cell transplantation, and brentuximab vedotin exposure varied. Complete response, partial response or progressive disease constituted the best response categories observed.

This chain joins TRBV18 and TRBJ1-5; D not certain. The sequence came from a human donor with classical Hodgkin lymphoma. This specimen consisted of peripheral blood mononuclear cells (PBMCs), obtained at baseline. The CDR3 DNA is TGTGCCAGCTCACCAACTGGGCGCGATCAGCCCCAGCATTTT. This codes for CASSPTGRDQPQHF.